This T cell receptor beta chain was sequenced in a study of blood T cell repertoires in COVID-19. Study context: From the United States, Italy and Spain came samples of acute and convalescent COVID-19. Nucleic acid was either cDNA or gDNA, and it came from T cells, B-cell-depleted T cells, or PBMCs.

This CDR3 is 15 amino acids long. V shed 0 bases and J 9 bases; nucleotides not matched to a gene: 7. Looked up from germline, CDR1 is MGHRA and CDR2 is YSYEKL. As processed by the authors: Reference gene primers were amplified, and this amplification served to estimate nucleated cell counts. The table came from immunoSEQ multiplex PCR; TCRdb's copy has only in-frame clones and leaves some out. That table gives V, J and clone size, and the DNA gave D and trimming. The sample shows under 200,000 clones, roughly 71% of them seen only once. This rearrangement joins TRBV4-1 to TRBJ2-7, with 11 bases matching TRBD2. This TCR came from a woman of 80 years or more with acute or convalescent COVID-19. Sequenced: peripheral blood. The CDR3 sequence is CASSQDEGTSGLQYF. As DNA, the CDR3 is TGCGCCAGCAGCCAAGATGAGGGGACTAGCGGACTGCAGTACTTC.